The rows below give T cell receptor beta chains drawn from one sample of a study of T-cell reconstitution after alpha-beta-depleted transplantation in children. TCRdb independently ran MiXCR on the PCR reads; one entry per CDR3 protein. Of some 300,000 distinct CDR3 sequences in the sample, over 9% are singletons; the top ten hold just under 7.5%. Material: PBMCs, obtained before TCRalphabeta/CD19-depleted stem cell transplant. These receptor sequences come from a boy younger than two with acute myeloid leukemia, due to receive a stem cell transplant. Both conserved end residues are part of each CDR3. D genes are given only for firm matches. Clone size, where shown, is once, few, many, or a class for clones that have expanded.

>-|-|TRBV3-1|TRBJ2-4
TGTGCCAGCAGCCAAGACATCACATCTTTAGGCAAAAACATTCAGTACTTC
CASSQDITSLGKNIQYF
>-|many|TRBV20-1|TRBJ2-3
TGCAGTGCTCGCCCACCGTTTAGGCGCACAGATACGCAGTATTTT
CSARPPFRRTDTQYF
>TRBD1|many|TRBV4-3|TRBJ2-1
TGCGCCAGCAGCCAAGGTAACAGGGGACCCTACAATGAGCAGTTCTTC
CASSQGNRGPYNEQFF
>-|-|TRBV28|TRBJ1-4
TGTGCCAGCAGTCCTCCTTTGGGTTCGGGGACTAATGAAAAACTGTTTTTT
CASSPPLGSGTNEKLFF
>-|many|TRBV28|TRBJ2-3
TGTGCCAGCATTGAGGCTAGTTTGACAGATACGCAGTATTTT
CASIEASLTDTQYF
>-|many|TRBV5-6|TRBJ2-7
TGTGCCAGCAGCTTAGGACTCTACGAGCAGTACTTC
CASSLGLYEQYF
>-|many|TRBV5-8|TRBJ1-5
TGTGCCAGCAGCGACAGGAATCAGCCCCAGCATTTT
CASSDRNQPQHF
>TRBD1|many|TRBV2|TRBJ2-7
TGTGCCAGCCAGGGGGCAGCGCCCTACGAGCAGTACTTC
CASQGAAPYEQYF
>TRBD2|many|TRBV28|TRBJ2-3
TGTGCCAGCAGATCAGCGGGGGGGCAGCTGCAGTATTTT
CASRSAGGQLQYF
>TRBD1|many|TRBV20-1|TRBJ1-1
TGCAGTGCCTGGACAGGGAACACTGAAGCTTTCTTT
CSAWTGNTEAFF
>TRBD1|-|TRBV10-3|TRBJ2-7
TGTGCCATCAGTGGGGGCGCGACAGGGGGAGAGGGCCCTGGGTACGAGCAGTACTTC
CAISGGATGGEGPGYEQYF
>-|many|TRBV29-1|TRBJ2-5
TGCAGCGTTGTAGGAGGGTGGGAGACCCAGTACTTC
CSVVGGWETQYF
>-|many|TRBV2|TRBJ1-6
TGTGCCAGCGAAAGCGGGTCACCCCTCCACTTT
CASESGSPLHF
>TRBD2|many|TRBV5-1|TRBJ2-6
TGCGCCAGCAGCACGGGGGGGTCTGGGGCCAACGTCCTGACTTTC
CASSTGGSGANVLTF
>TRBD2|few|TRBV11-2|TRBJ2-5
TGTGCCAGCACACAGACTAGCGGGAGGGAGACCCAGTACTTC
CASTQTSGRETQYF
>TRBD2|many|TRBV5-5|TRBJ2-1
TGTGCCAGCAGCTTAAGGACTAGCTTTAGTCCCTACAATGAGCAGTTCTTC
CASSLRTSFSPYNEQFF
>-|-|TRBV9|TRBJ1-2
TGTGCCAGCAGCGACAGGGTTGGCTACACCTTC
CASSDRVGYTF
>TRBD2|many|TRBV7-9|TRBJ2-7
TGTGCCAGCAGCTCGTGGACTAGCGGGAGACCCTACGAGCAGTACTTC
CASSSWTSGRPYEQYF
>TRBD1|-|TRBV7-9|TRBJ2-1
TGTGCCAGCAGCGCGACAGGGCTGTTAAACAATGAGCAGTTCTTC
CASSATGLLNNEQFF
>-|many|TRBV6-5|TRBJ1-5
TGTGCCACGGGACGGTATAGCAATCAGCCCCAGCATTTT
CATGRYSNQPQHF
>-|many|TRBV4-2|TRBJ2-7
TGTGCCAGCAGCCAAAAGGAGGGGTCTGCCTACGAGCAGTACTTC
CASSQKEGSAYEQYF
>TRBD2|many|TRBV3-1|TRBJ2-3
TGTGCCAGCAGCCGACTGGGACTAGCTGGAGATACGCAGTATTTT
CASSRLGLAGDTQYF
>-|many|TRBV27|TRBJ1-1
TGTGCCAGCAGGCCGGACAGAGTCACTGAAGCTTTCTTT
CASRPDRVTEAFF
>TRBD2|many|TRBV29-1|TRBJ2-2
TGCAGCGTTCCACTAGCGGGGACCGGGGAGCTGTTTTTT
CSVPLAGTGELFF
>-|few|TRBV5-1|TRBJ2-7
TGCGCCAGCAGCTTGTACAGAGACTCCTACGAGCAGTACTTC
CASSLYRDSYEQYF
>-|few|TRBV19|TRBJ1-5
TGTGCCAGTAGTATAGCCGACACTAGCAATCAGCCCCAGCATTTT
CASSIADTSNQPQHF
>-|many|TRBV28|TRBJ2-5
TGTGTGACGGGGGACCAAGAGACCCAGTACTTC
CVTGDQETQYF
>-|few|TRBV9|TRBJ2-7
TGTGCCAGCAGCCCTAGTCCCACCCAGGCCTACGAGCAGTACTTC
CASSPSPTQAYEQYF